The present T cell receptor (beta chain) was sequenced within a study of blood T cell repertoires in COVID-19. Trimming took off 1 base at V and 4 bases at J, with 14 bases between the two ends. The V gene's germline CDR1 is SNHLY and CDR2 FYNNEI. This CDR3 contains 15 residues. Assay used: immunoSEQ multiplex PCR; TCRdb lists only in-frame clones, some missing. Of about 150,000 clones listed, roughly 90% are singletons. This clonotype was obtained from a man aged 45-65 years with acute or convalescent COVID-19. The V and J genes are TRBV2 and TRBJ2-7, with D perhaps TRBD1 (6 bases). Sequencing was done on a sample of peripheral blood. The CDR3 reads CASSEGTANPYEQYF. CDR3 coding DNA: TGTGCCAGCAGTGAAGGGACAGCCAACCCTTACGAGCAGTACTTC.